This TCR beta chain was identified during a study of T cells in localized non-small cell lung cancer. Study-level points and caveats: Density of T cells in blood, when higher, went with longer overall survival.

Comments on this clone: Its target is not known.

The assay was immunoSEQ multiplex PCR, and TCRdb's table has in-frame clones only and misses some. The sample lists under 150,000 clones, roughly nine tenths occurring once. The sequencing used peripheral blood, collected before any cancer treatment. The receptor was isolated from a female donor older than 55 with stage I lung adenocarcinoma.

CDR3 in DNA: TGTGCCAGCAGCCGAACTACCTACGAGCAGTACTTC. It encodes CASSRTTYEQYF. The chain has TRBV5-4 and TRBJ2-7; D ambiguous. V was trimmed by 4 bases and J by 2 bases, leaving 7 bases between them. The CDR3 is 12 residues long. In germline, CDR1 is SGHNT, CDR2 YYREEE (reference sequence).